Detailed here is one TCR beta chain. Terminally differentiated effector memory CD45RA+ cells were excluded from the naive CD8 cells, which were CD45RO-negative and positively selected for CCR7. The assay used deep level. Over several immunoSEQ plates, each subset's genomic DNA was distributed in even portions. In the study's own analysis: ImmunoSEQ sequences covered only the junction and lacked quality scores; filtering therefore differed. Assay used: immunoSEQ multiplex PCR; TCRdb lists only in-frame clones, some missing. The V and J calls and clone size come from that table; D and trimming were worked out from the DNA. Of roughly 2 million clones listed, roughly 95% were seen once; the top ten hold approximately 1.2%. These data are taken from a study of shared clonotypes between healthy human individuals. Study summary: The study used three CD4 naive, three CD4 memory, two CD8 naive and one CD8 memory plate per donor.

The source is a man between 18 and 29 years old in good health. The material sequenced was naive CD8+ T cells sorted from blood.

The DNA of the CDR3 is TGTGCCAGCACTGGGGCAGGGGGCGGATATGGCTACACCTTC. Its protein is CASTGAGGGYGYTF. The V gene is TRBV28, the J gene TRBJ1-2; 8 bases line up with TRBD1. The CDR3 is 14 amino acids. With V trimmed by 7 bases and J by 5 bases, 9 bases remained unmatched. The V gene's germline CDR1 is MDHEN and CDR2 SYDVKM.